This T cell receptor beta chain was found in a study of blood T cell repertoires in COVID-19. Study at large: COVID-19 samples, acute and convalescent, were from the United States, Italy and Spain. The analysed material was cDNA or gDNA that came from T cells, B-cell-depleted T cells, or PBMCs.

Here immunoSEQ multiplex PCR was the method, and the copy in TCRdb shows in-frame clones only, minus some. The sample shows 210,000 or so clones, about 85% of them seen only once. CDR1 is MNHEY and CDR2 is SVGEGT in the germline V gene. CDR3 size: 17 residues. V was pared by 3 bases and J by 8 bases, with 14 bases of the junction left unmatched. Sequenced: PBMCs or T cells enriched from blood (not recorded which). The origin of this receptor is a man aged 25 to 40 who had recovered from COVID-19. The V call is TRBV6-2 or TRBV6-3, the J call TRBJ2-4; 9 bases map to TRBD1. CDR3 nucleotides: TGTGCCAGCAGTTATGACGTTTCGTCGGACAGGGGTGACATTCAGTACTTC. The encoded protein is CASSYDVSSDRGDIQYF.